This is a list of T cell receptor beta chains from one sample in a study of OX40 agonist ivuxolimab in advanced cancers. Using immunoSEQ multiplex PCR, the repertoire was profiled, and TCRdb retains in-frame clones only, with some absent. The table includes about 60,000 clones, over 90% detected once. The source was CD4+ or CD8+ T cells sorted from blood, collected in a trial of the OX40 agonist ivuxolimab. These receptors were taken from an adult with an advanced solid tumor such as melanoma, head and neck, liver or kidney cancer. The CDR3 runs from the conserved cysteine through the conserved F or W. D genes are given only for firm matches. Only some rows state a clone size, as once, few, many or a class for expanded clones.

d_call	j_call	cdr3_length	v_call	clone_size	cdr3_aa	cdr3_nt
TRBD2	TRBJ2-2	15	TRBV7-2	NA	CASSLLLAEDGELFF	TGTGCCAGCAGCTTATTACTAGCGGAAGACGGGGAGCTGTTTTTT
TRBD2	TRBJ2-7	16	TRBV9	once	CASSVGLAGGAYEQYF	TGTGCCAGCAGCGTGGGACTAGCGGGAGGGGCCTACGAGCAGTACTTC
TRBD2	TRBJ2-7	13	TRBV5-1	once	CASSLEGLGEQYF	TGCGCCAGCAGCTTGGAGGGACTAGGAGAGCAGTACTTC
NA	TRBJ2-3	14	TRBV7-2	NA	CASSPRQGWDTQYF	TGTGCCAGCAGCCCCCGGCAGGGATGGGATACGCAGTATTTT
NA	TRBJ2-7	13	TRBV6-5	once	CASRRPMGLEQYF	TGTGCCAGCAGACGCCCTATGGGCCTCGAGCAGTACTTC
NA	TRBJ2-1	12	TRBV7-9	NA	CASSSEGHEQFF	TGTGCCAGCAGCTCGGAAGGCCATGAGCAGTTCTTC
NA	TRBJ2-2	15	TRBV6-1	NA	CASDRDGVNTGELFF	TGTGCCAGCGACCGGGACGGTGTGAACACCGGGGAGCTGTTTTTT
NA	TRBJ2-1	12	TRBV10-1	NA	CASSGSGPEQFF	TGCGCCAGCAGCGGGAGTGGTCCTGAGCAGTTCTTC
NA	TRBJ2-7	12	TRBV2	NA	CASRGITDEQYF	TGTGCCAGCAGGGGGATTACCGACGAGCAGTACTTC
NA	TRBJ1-1	14	TRBV19	hyperexpanded	CASSHSFGDTEAFF	TGTGCCAGTAGTCACAGTTTTGGGGACACTGAAGCTTTCTTT
NA	TRBJ2-7	14	TRBV19	NA	CASSFGRDAYEQYF	TGTGCCAGTAGTTTCGGTAGGGACGCCTACGAGCAGTACTTC
NA	TRBJ2-2	13	TRBV30	NA	CAWSGASTGELFF	TGTGCCTGGTCTGGGGCTTCGACCGGGGAGCTGTTTTTT
TRBD2	TRBJ2-7	16	TRBV18	NA	CASSPSSGEGRYEQYF	TGTGCCAGCTCACCAAGCTCCGGGGAGGGTCGGTACGAGCAGTACTTC
NA	TRBJ2-7	14	TRBV6-5	NA	CASSYRTYSYEQYF	TGTGCCAGCAGTTACCGGACATACTCCTACGAGCAGTACTTC
TRBD1	TRBJ1-2	14	TRBV28	NA	CASSTSDRNYGYTF	TGTGCCAGCAGTACATCGGACAGGAACTATGGCTACACCTTC